This TCR beta chain was sequenced in a study of T cells in Graves' hyperthyroidism and ophthalmopathy. Overall study: The authors collected peripheral blood at initial diagnosis, before any treatment.

The source material, RNA transcripts, was used to amplify TCR beta CDR3 regions. HTBI primers were used for first-round RT-PCR of the TCR CDR3. TCRdb processed the multiplex PCR reads anew with MiXCR; each CDR3 protein has one entry. The data show 690,000 or so distinct CDR3 sequences, 18% seen once. Patients showing uncontrolled infection, other autoimmune disease, pregnancy or lactation were ineligible. At first hyperthyroidism diagnosis, before any ophthalmopathy symptoms, the blood sample was collected. Study-level findings and limits: Peripheral blood also featured most of the thyroid clonotypes expanded above 0.001.

Trimming removed 4 bases from V and 5 bases from J; junction bases left unmatched: 7. There are 15 residues in the CDR3. Germline CDR1 is LGHDT and CDR2 is YNNKEL (reference sequence). This clonotype was counted at least ten times. Its specificity is unknown. This sequence originates from a woman between 45 and 65 years old with Graves' hyperthyroidism that later progressed to Graves' ophthalmopathy. The sequenced sample consisted of blood. The chain has TRBV3-1 and TRBJ1-4; TRBD1 matches at 7 bases. DNA of the CDR3: TGTGCCAGCAGCCGGGGGGACAGACTGAATGAAAAACTGTTTTTT. Protein: CASSRGDRLNEKLFF.